The following is a T cell receptor beta chain sequence with its context. Clones were sequenced by immunoSEQ multiplex PCR, and TCRdb holds only the in-frame ones, with some missing. Of roughly 48,000 clones listed, approximately 92% were seen once; the top ten hold less than 0.3%. CDR1 is LNHDA, CDR2 SQIVND, per germline (reference sequence). Trimming removed 9 bases from V and 5 bases from J; junction bases left unmatched: 6. This CDR3 spans 12 amino acids. The data were obtained in a study of T cell changes during pregnancy in multiple sclerosis. The source material was CD4+ T cells from peripheral blood mononuclear cells, sampled in the third trimester of pregnancy. The chain recombines TRBV19 with TRBJ2-7, with 8 bases that match TRBD2. The receptor was derived from a female donor with multiple sclerosis, enrolled in a pregnancy study. For the CDR3, the DNA is TGTGCCAGCCCTGGACTAGCCAACGAGCAGTACTTC. The encoded protein is CASPGLANEQYF.